The rows below give T cell receptor beta chains drawn from one sample of a study of blood T cell repertoires in COVID-19. Libraries were prepared by immunoSEQ multiplex PCR; TCRdb keeps only in-frame clonotypes and omits some of them. The sample has some 120,000 clones, more than 90% seen once. The specimen was peripheral blood. These receptors all stem from a man in his 60s with COVID-19, enrolled during active disease. CDR3s include the opening cysteine and the closing phenylalanine or tryptophan. A D gene is named only where the DNA matches it firmly. The size field is filled for only some rows; it gives once, few, many or a size class.

d_gene: .; j_gene: TRBJ2-1; v_gene: TRBV7-6; abundance: .; CDR3nt: TGTGCCAGCAGCGGGAGTACTCACTACAATGAGCAGTTCTTC; CDR3aa: CASSGSTHYNEQFF
d_gene: TRBD2; j_gene: TRBJ2-2; v_gene: TRBV3-1/TRBV3-2; abundance: .; CDR3nt: TGTGCCAGCAGCCTTAGCGGGAGTGGGGGAGCCGGGGAGCTGTTTTTT; CDR3aa: CASSLSGSGGAGELFF
d_gene: TRBD1; j_gene: TRBJ2-5; v_gene: TRBV2; abundance: .; CDR3nt: TGTGCCAGCAGGCCACGTTACAGGGGTGGAGAGACCCAGTACTTC; CDR3aa: CASRPRYRGGETQYF
d_gene: TRBD2; j_gene: TRBJ2-1; v_gene: TRBV6-2/TRBV6-3; abundance: .; CDR3nt: TGTGCCAGCAGTCCAGCGGGAGGGCCGGAGGAGCAGTTCTTC; CDR3aa: CASSPAGGPEEQFF
d_gene: TRBD2; j_gene: TRBJ2-2; v_gene: TRBV7-8; abundance: .; CDR3nt: TGTGCCAGCACCCTCAGCGGGAGGGTGAACACCGGGGAGCTGTTTTTT; CDR3aa: CASTLSGRVNTGELFF
d_gene: TRBD1; j_gene: TRBJ2-3; v_gene: TRBV5-1; abundance: .; CDR3nt: TGCGCCAGCAGCTTGGCCTTTGACGGGACAGGGGGCTCAGATACGCAGTATTTT; CDR3aa: CASSLAFDGTGGSDTQYF
d_gene: .; j_gene: TRBJ1-2; v_gene: TRBV6-1; abundance: .; CDR3nt: TGTGCCAGCAGTGAAGTCAGGGGTAAGGGCTACACCTTC; CDR3aa: CASSEVRGKGYTF
d_gene: .; j_gene: TRBJ1-5; v_gene: TRBV6-6; abundance: .; CDR3nt: TGTGCCAGCAGTCGCCACAATCAGCCCCAGCATTTT; CDR3aa: CASSRHNQPQHF
d_gene: .; j_gene: TRBJ2-5; v_gene: TRBV4-1; abundance: once; CDR3nt: TGCGCCAGCAGCCTGGAGGAGGGTGGAGAGACCCAGTACTTC; CDR3aa: CASSLEEGGETQYF
d_gene: .; j_gene: TRBJ2-1; v_gene: TRBV6-2/TRBV6-3; abundance: .; CDR3nt: TGTGCCAGCAGTGAGGCGGGGTATGAGCAGTTCTTC; CDR3aa: CASSEAGYEQFF
d_gene: .; j_gene: TRBJ2-1; v_gene: TRBV3-1/TRBV3-2; abundance: .; CDR3nt: TGTGCCAGCAGCACGACCAGGGTTGCCTACAATGAGCAGTTCTTC; CDR3aa: CASSTTRVAYNEQFF
d_gene: TRBD1; j_gene: TRBJ2-3; v_gene: TRBV30; abundance: .; CDR3nt: TGTGCCTGGAGTGTAGGGACAGGGGGTCTTCCGGATACGCAGTATTTT; CDR3aa: CAWSVGTGGLPDTQYF
d_gene: .; j_gene: TRBJ2-6; v_gene: TRBV10-1; abundance: few; CDR3nt: TGCGCCAGCAGCGACAGCTCTGGGGCCAACGTCCTGACTTTC; CDR3aa: CASSDSSGANVLTF
d_gene: TRBD2; j_gene: TRBJ2-7; v_gene: TRBV28; abundance: .; CDR3nt: TGTGCCAGCAGTTCCTTCCCGACTAGCGGGAGAGGGAGCGAGCAGTACTTC; CDR3aa: CASSSFPTSGRGSEQYF
d_gene: TRBD2; j_gene: TRBJ2-2; v_gene: TRBV4-1; abundance: .; CDR3nt: TGCGCCAGCAGCCAAGAACTCCTAGCGGCCAACACCGGGGAGCTGTTTTTT; CDR3aa: CASSQELLAANTGELFF
d_gene: TRBD1; j_gene: TRBJ1-4; v_gene: TRBV7-3; abundance: .; CDR3nt: TGTGCCAGCAAGGAAGACACAACAGGGGGCTTTGATGAAAAACTGTTTTTT; CDR3aa: CASKEDTTGGFDEKLFF
d_gene: .; j_gene: TRBJ2-2; v_gene: TRBV28; abundance: .; CDR3nt: TGTGCCAGCAGTTTATTAAACACCGGGGAGCTGTTTTTT; CDR3aa: CASSLLNTGELFF
d_gene: TRBD1; j_gene: TRBJ1-4; v_gene: TRBV11-3; abundance: .; CDR3nt: TGTGCCAGCAGCTTCCGGACAGGACTCAATGAAAAACTGTTTTTT; CDR3aa: CASSFRTGLNEKLFF